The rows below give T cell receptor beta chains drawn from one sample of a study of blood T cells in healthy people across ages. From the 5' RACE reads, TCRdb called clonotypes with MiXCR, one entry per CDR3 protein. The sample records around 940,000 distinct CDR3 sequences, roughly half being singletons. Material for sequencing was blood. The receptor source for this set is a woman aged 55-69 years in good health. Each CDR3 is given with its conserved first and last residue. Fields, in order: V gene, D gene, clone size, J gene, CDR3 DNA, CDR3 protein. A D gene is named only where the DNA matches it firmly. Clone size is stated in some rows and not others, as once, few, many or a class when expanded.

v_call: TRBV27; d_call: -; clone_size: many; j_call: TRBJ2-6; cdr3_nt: TGTGCCAGCAGTTTCAGGACGACAGGCTCTGGGGCCAACGTCCTGACTTTC; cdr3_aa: CASSFRTTGSGANVLTF
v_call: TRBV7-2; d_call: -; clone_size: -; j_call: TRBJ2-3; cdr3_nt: TGTGCCAGCAGCCTTCCTGGACTATCCCTCGCAGATACGCAGTATTTT; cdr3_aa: CASSLPGLSLADTQYF
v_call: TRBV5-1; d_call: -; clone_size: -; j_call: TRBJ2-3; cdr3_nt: TGCGCCAGCATCTCAGAGAGTCGCGATGATACGCAGTATTTT; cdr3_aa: CASISESRDDTQYF
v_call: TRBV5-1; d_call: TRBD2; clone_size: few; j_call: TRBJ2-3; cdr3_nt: TGCGCCAGCAGCGGAGGAGGACTAGCGGGAGCAGATACGCAGTATTTT; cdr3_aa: CASSGGGLAGADTQYF
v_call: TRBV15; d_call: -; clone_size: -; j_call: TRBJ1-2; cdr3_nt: TGTGCCACCAGCAGAGTTACGGGCCTAGGCTATGGCTACACCTTC; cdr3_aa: CATSRVTGLGYGYTF
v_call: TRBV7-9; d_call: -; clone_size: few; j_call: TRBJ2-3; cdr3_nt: TGTGCCAGCAGCAGAAGGGACTTACATTCAGATACGCAGTATTTT; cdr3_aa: CASSRRDLHSDTQYF
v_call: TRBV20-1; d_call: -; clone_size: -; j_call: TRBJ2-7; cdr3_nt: TGCAGTGCTAGAGGACTCTTCAGCTCCTACGAGCAGTACTTC; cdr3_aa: CSARGLFSSYEQYF
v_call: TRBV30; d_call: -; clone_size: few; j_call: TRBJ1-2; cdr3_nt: TGTGCCTGGAGGGACTATGGCTACACCTTC; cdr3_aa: CAWRDYGYTF
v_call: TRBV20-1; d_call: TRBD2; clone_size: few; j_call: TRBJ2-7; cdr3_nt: TGCAGTGCCACAGCGGGAGGTTCTTACGAGCAGTACTTC; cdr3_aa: CSATAGGSYEQYF
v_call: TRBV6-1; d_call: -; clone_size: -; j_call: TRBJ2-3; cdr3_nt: TGTGCCAGCAGTGAGAGGGGTTGGATAGATACGCAGTATTTT; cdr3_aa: CASSERGWIDTQYF
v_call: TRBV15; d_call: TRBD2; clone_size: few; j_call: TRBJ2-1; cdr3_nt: TGTGCCACCATTCGGGACTATTCCTACAATGAGCAGTTCTTC; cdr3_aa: CATIRDYSYNEQFF